Each of the 28 T cell receptor beta chains below was sequenced from the same sample in a study of T cell responses to AZD1222 COVID-19 vaccine. Measured with immunoSEQ multiplex PCR; TCRdb has only the in-frame clones, and not every one. The sample comprises some 120,000 clones, approximately 90% of which are singletons, and 4% to 5.5% rests with the top ten. Sequenced material: peripheral blood, taken on day 0 of AZD1222 vaccination. Source of these receptors: an adult in good health.

V is TRBV15 and J is TRBJ2-3, with D unresolved. Trimming took off 0 bases at V and 9 bases at J, with 7 bases between the two ends. The CDR3 runs to 12 residues. Germline V gene lookup returns CDR1 LNHNV and CDR2 YYDKDF (reference sequence). CDR3 nucleotide sequence: TGTGCCACCAGCAGAGATACCGGCACGCAGTATTTT. Amino acid sequence: CATSRDTGTQYF.

This chain links TRBV28 with TRBJ1-2; tentative D call: TRBD1 (6 bases). Germline CDR1 is MDHEN and CDR2 is SYDVKM. The V end was cut by 6 bases, the J end by 2 bases, with 16 bases between. The CDR3 contains 15 residues. This chain's CDR3 is CASSIRGPPNYGYTF. CDR3 nucleotide sequence: TGTGCCAGCAGCATCAGGGGACCCCCAAACTATGGCTACACCTTC.

This chain uses TRBV7-8 with TRBJ1-2, with 10 bases identical to TRBD1. The CDR3 runs 15 residues. The V and J ends lost 5 bases and 4 bases, in that order; junction bases with no gene match: 7. Germline V gene lookup returns CDR1 SGHVS and CDR2 FQNEAQ. In DNA, the CDR3 is TGTGCCAGCAGCCCCCGGGACAGGGGCGGCTATGGCTACACCTTC. This codes for CASSPRDRGGYGYTF.

V is TRBV4-3 and J is TRBJ2-1; TRBD2 matches 9 bases. Trimming cost V 0 bases and J 10 bases; bases outside gene matches: 10. The CDR3 is made up of 16 amino acids. Germline loops: CDR1 LGHNA, CDR2 YSLEER. The chain's CDR3 is CASSQEGGGAPREQFF. DNA of the CDR3: TGCGCCAGCAGCCAAGAGGGCGGGGGGGCCCCTCGGGAGCAGTTCTTC.

J is TRBJ1-2 and V is TRBV7-2; tentative D call: TRBD1 (6 bases). The CDR3 is made up of 16 amino acids. Germline CDR1 SGHTA, CDR2 FQGNSA. The V end lost 4 bases, the J end lost 0 bases, and 15 bases lay between the germline ends. The CDR3 DNA is TGTGCCAGCAGCTACTCGGGGGCAGGGGCTAACTATGGCTACACCTTC. Amino acid sequence: CASSYSGAGANYGYTF. The full variable domain, in which reference TRBV7-2 and TRBJ1-2 provide the parts outside the CDR3, is GAGVSQSPSNKVTEKGKDVELRCDPISGHTALYWYRQSLGQGLEFLIYFQGNSAPDKSGLPSDRFSAERTGGSVSTLTIQRTQQEDSAVYLCASSYSGAGANYGYTFGSGTRLTVV.

CDR3 DNA: TGTGCCAGCTCACCCCCATTCCCCTACAATGAGCAGTTCTTC. It specifies CASSPPFPYNEQFF. The chain couples TRBV18 to TRBJ2-1; D call uncertain. From germline, CDR1 is KGHSH and CDR2 LQKENI. V lost 3 bases, J lost 2 bases, and 8 bases lay in between. The CDR3 loop spans 14 amino acids.

Regarding this clone: The sample has other DNA sequences that encode this CDR3 too. This sequence joins TRBV6-4 and TRBJ2-1; 11 positions match TRBD2. The CDR3 extends over 15 amino acids. V lost 5 bases and J lost 4; bases outside the gene matches: 4. Germline V gives CDR1 MRHNA, CDR2 SNTAGT. CDR3 sequence (DNA): TGTGCCAGCAGTAAGCTAGCGGGGGGATACAATGAGCAGTTCTTC. Its translation: CASSKLAGGYNEQFF.

This sequence joins TRBV6-2 or TRBV6-3 and TRBJ2-7; D might be TRBD1 (6 bases). Germline V lookup: CDR1 MNHEY, CDR2 SVGEGT. The CDR3 is 13 amino acids. V shed 1 base and J shed 4 bases, with 8 bases lying between them. CDR3 in amino acids: CASSYLGAYEQYF. The CDR3 DNA follows: TGTGCCAGCAGTTACTTGGGGGCTTACGAGCAGTACTTC.

The gene calls are TRBV28 and TRBJ2-1; D is uncertain. Germline assignment: CDR1 MDHEN and CDR2 SYDVKM. CDR3 size: 16 residues. V lost 6 bases, J lost 4 bases, and 19 bases lay in between. The CDR3 sequence is CASSQPRWSSYNEQFF. The DNA of the CDR3 is TGTGCCAGCAGCCAACCGAGGTGGAGCTCTTACAATGAGCAGTTCTTC.

In its sample, this clone was seen once. CDR3 DNA sequence: TGTGCCAGCAGCTCTCGGGGGGGACGTGAGCAGTTCTTC. Translating it yields CASSSRGGREQFF. V usage is TRBV3-1 (or the pseudogene TRBV3-2) and J usage is TRBJ2-1; TRBD2 matches at 8 bases. V shed 5 bases and J 9 bases; nucleotides not matched to a gene: 6. Germline assignment: CDR1 LGHDT and CDR2 YNNKEL (reference sequence). The CDR3 has 13 residues.

As concerns this clone: The sample contains more than one DNA sequence encoding this CDR3. The gene calls are TRBV18 and TRBJ1-3; D call uncertain. Per germline, CDR1 KGHSH and CDR2 LQKENI. Trimming removed 2 bases at V and 0 bases at J, with 2 bases between. CDR3 length: 13 amino acids. Written as DNA, the CDR3 is TGTGCCAGCTCACCAAGCTCTGGAAACACCATATATTTT. Translation gives CASSPSSGNTIYF.

The V call is TRBV6-5, the J call TRBJ1-6, with TRBD1 matching over 7 bases. This CDR3 is built from 15 residues. The V and J ends lost 7 bases and 10 bases, in that order; junction bases with no gene match: 13. In germline, CDR1 is MNHEY, CDR2 SVGAGI. This CDR3 is CASTSTGTKVSPLHF. The CDR3 DNA reads TGTGCCAGCACCTCGACAGGGACAAAGGTATCACCCCTCCACTTT.

V gene TRBV5-1 combines with J gene TRBJ1-4, with D possibly matching TRBD1 (5 bases). The CDR3 loop spans 15 amino acids. Looked up from germline, CDR1 is SGHRS and CDR2 is YFSETQ. V shed 3 bases and J shed 0 bases, with 9 bases lying between them. The CDR3 DNA reads TGCGCCAGCAGCTCCACAGGTACAACTAATGAAAAACTGTTTTTT. Translating it yields CASSSTGTTNEKLFF.

This clone was detected once. The chain joins TRBV4-3 to TRBJ2-1, with 9 bases identical to TRBD2. The V gene end was trimmed by 2 bases and the J gene end by 3 bases; junction bases not matched to a gene: 2. The CDR3 sequence is 15 residues long. The germline CDR1 and CDR2 sequences are LGHNA and YSLEER. This CDR3 reads CASSQSTSGYNEQFF. DNA for the CDR3: TGCGCCAGCAGCCAATCGACTAGCGGCTACAATGAGCAGTTCTTC.

V gene TRBV5-8 combines with J gene TRBJ1-1; D uncertain. The CDR3 totals 13 residues. Germline V gene lookup returns CDR1 SGHTS and CDR2 YDEGEE. Between the trimmed V and J ends, which lost 0 bases and 0 bases, there was a span of 3 bases. This CDR3 reads CASSLDMNTEAFF. CDR3 DNA sequence: TGTGCCAGCAGCTTGGATATGAACACTGAAGCTTTCTTT.

This rearrangement joins TRBV6-1 to TRBJ2-3; D remains ambiguous. The CDR3 is 11 residues long. Germline V gene lookup returns CDR1 MNHNS and CDR2 SASEGT. V gave up 2 bases and J gave up 6 bases, with 3 bases separating them. DNA for the CDR3: TGTGCCAGCAGTGAATTGGATACGCAGTATTTT. As protein: CASSELDTQYF.

This sequence joins TRBV20-1 and TRBJ2-1, with D unresolved. Germline V gives CDR1 DFQATT, CDR2 SNEGSKA (reference sequence). The V and J ends lost 6 bases and 8 bases respectively, with 8 bases between them. The CDR3 extends over 10 amino acids. The CDR3 loop is CSAPQYEQFF. CDR3 DNA sequence: TGCAGTGCCCCGCAGTATGAGCAGTTCTTC.

The chain recombines TRBV7-8 with TRBJ2-7, with no clear D. The CDR3 runs to 14 residues. Germline V gene data show CDR1 as SGHVS and CDR2 as FQNEAQ. Trimming pared 1 base from V and 0 bases from J, leaving 7 bases between. CDR3: CASSLVRISYEQYF. CDR3 DNA sequence: TGTGCCAGCAGCTTAGTAAGGATCTCCTACGAGCAGTACTTC.

The CDR3 here is CAWSVPASPLHF. CDR3 sequence (DNA): TGTGCCTGGAGTGTCCCGGCCTCGCCCCTCCACTTT. The V and J genes are TRBV30 and TRBJ1-6; D remains unclear. The length of the CDR3 is 12 residues. The ends were cut back, 0 bases at V and 13 bases at J, with 10 bases in the middle. Per germline, CDR1 GTSNPN and CDR2 SVGIG (reference sequence). The full variable domain, completed using reference TRBV30 and TRBJ1-6, is SQTIHQWPATLVQPVGSPLSLECTVEGTSNPNLYWYRQAAGRGLQLLFYSVGIGQISSEVPQNLSASRPQDRQFILSSKKLLLSDSGFYLCAWSVPASPLHFGNGTRLTVT.

The chain has TRBV5-4 and TRBJ1-2; 8 bases align to TRBD1. With V trimmed by 0 bases and J by 7 bases, 2 bases remained unmatched. Germline CDR1 reads SGHNT; CDR2 reads YYREEE (reference sequence). The CDR3 is 13 amino acids. DNA of the CDR3: TGTGCCAGCAGCTTGGGACAGGGGAGTGGCTACACCTTC. It encodes CASSLGQGSGYTF.

The V gene is TRBV6-5, the J gene TRBJ1-5; D possibly corresponds to TRBD1 (5 bases). This CDR3 is built from 15 residues. CDR1 is MNHEY, CDR2 SVGAGI, per germline. The V end lost 8 bases, the J end lost 4 bases, and 18 bases lay between the germline ends. The chain's CDR3 is CASLIPGRGNQPQHF. As DNA, the CDR3 is TGTGCCAGCTTGATTCCGGGACGCGGAAATCAGCCCCAGCATTTT.

The chain uses TRBV5-1 and TRBJ2-2; perhaps TRBD1 as D (6 bases). The V gene lost 0 bases and the J gene lost 5 bases, with 11 bases spanning the gap. This CDR3 is built from 15 residues. Germline loops: CDR1 SGHRS, CDR2 YFSETQ. The CDR3: CASSLAGVVTGELFF. Written as DNA, the CDR3 is TGCGCCAGCAGCTTGGCAGGGGTGGTAACCGGGGAGCTGTTTTTT.

This clone was found a few times. V usage is TRBV6-5 and J usage is TRBJ1-1; D ambiguous. The CDR3 has 13 residues. The germline V and J ends were trimmed by 8 bases and 1 base, with 11 bases remaining between them. Germline V gene sequence: CDR1 MNHEY, CDR2 SVGAGI. The CDR3 DNA follows: TGTGCCAGCCGACCATTCGAGAACACTGAAGCTTTCTTT. Translated, it gives CASRPFENTEAFF.

This chain uses TRBV10-1 with TRBJ1-1; a weak D match, TRBD1 (6 bases). The length of the CDR3 is 14 residues. Germline V gives CDR1 WNHNN, CDR2 SYGVQD (reference sequence). CDR3 DNA sequence: TGCGCTCCCCCCCCCATGACAGGCTTCACTGAAGCTTTCTTT. Translation gives CAPPPMTGFTEAFF.

The V gene is TRBV6-5, the J gene TRBJ1-2; tentatively, D is TRBD1 (6 bases). The V gene lost 5 bases and the J gene lost 6 bases, with 13 bases spanning the gap. The CDR3 loop spans 13 amino acids. Per germline, CDR1 MNHEY and CDR2 SVGAGI. The DNA of the CDR3 is TGTGCCAGCAGTATAACAGGGTCAAATGGCTACACCTTC. It encodes CASSITGSNGYTF.

The chain carries TRBV28 and TRBJ1-1; 8 bases align to TRBD1. J was trimmed by 7 bases and V by 7 bases; bases with no gene match: 8. CDR3 length: 13 residues. Germline CDR1 MDHEN, CDR2 SYDVKM. CDR3 amino acids: CASTLDRAVEAFF. The CDR3 nucleotides read TGTGCCAGCACCTTGGACAGGGCCGTTGAAGCTTTCTTT.

The chain uses TRBV18 and TRBJ2-6; D is unclear. Deletions cut 2 bases from V and 0 bases from J, with 11 bases between. This CDR3 contains 17 residues. Germline-derived CDR1 and CDR2 are KGHSH and LQKENI. In DNA, the CDR3 is TGTGCCAGCTCACCAAATGGCCGCAACTCTGGGGCCAACGTCCTGACTTTC. This gives the protein CASSPNGRNSGANVLTF.

This clone appeared once. The CDR3 is CASSSNIGVDTEAFF. The CDR3 DNA sequence: TGCGCCAGCAGCTCCAACATAGGGGTGGACACTGAAGCTTTCTTT. The gene calls are TRBV5-1 and TRBJ1-1, with TRBD1 as a possible D gene (5 bases). The V gene lost 3 bases and the J gene lost 3 bases, with 15 bases spanning the gap. CDR3 size: 15 residues. Germline CDR1 and CDR2: SGHRS and YFSETQ.